The entry that follows covers one TCR beta chain sequence. The entry originates in a study of T cells in Graves' hyperthyroidism and ophthalmopathy. Researchers amplified the TCR beta CDR3 regions from RNA transcripts. Using the HTBI primer set, a first-round RT-PCR was run on the TCR CDR3. Via MiXCR, TCRdb re-called the multiplex PCR reads, giving one row per CDR3 protein. The sample holds hundreds of thousands of distinct CDR3 sequences, less than 15% seen once. Germline trimming cut 5 bases from V and 7 bases from J; bases unmatched to any gene: 7. There are 16 residues in the CDR3. Germline V gene lookup returns CDR1 SEHNR and CDR2 FQNEAQ (reference sequence).

The sequencing input was blood. The source of this sequence is a woman between 18 and 29 years old with Graves' hyperthyroidism. The J gene is TRBJ2-1, the V gene TRBV7-9; 14 positions match TRBD2. The CDR3 sequence is CASSGRGLAGVNEQFF. The CDR3 nucleotides are TGTGCCAGCAGCGGAAGGGGACTAGCGGGAGTAAATGAGCAGTTCTTC.